This TCR beta chain was sequenced during a study of PD-1 blockade in classical Hodgkin lymphoma. Generated by immunoSEQ multiplex PCR, the TCRdb table keeps only in-frame clones and is missing some. The sample has tens of thousands of clones, around 80% seen once; the top ten hold 3.1%. As for this clone: Its cognate antigen is unknown.

The time point was: cycle 4 day 1 (C4D1), after 6 weeks of nivolumab. Each of the patients experienced relapse following autologous stem cell transplantation, and their brentuximab vedotin exposure differed. Out of thawed PBMCs, magnetic negative selection purified CD4+ T cells. Patients had relapsed/refractory classical Hodgkin lymphoma with complete response, partial response or progressive disease as best response. Points from the study as a whole: CD4+ TCR diversity rose significantly by C4D1, and CD8+ TCR diversity did not. Baseline diversity resembling that of newly diagnosed patients was seen in complete responders. Newly diagnosed patients were reported to start with lower TCR diversity than healthy donors.

The CDR3 has 13 residues. Germline V gene data show CDR1 as MNHNS and CDR2 as SASEGT. The J segment lost 0 bases and the V segment lost 8 bases, leaving 1 base of the junction unmatched. This clonotype was obtained from a human donor with classical Hodgkin lymphoma. This material consisted of CD4+ T cells from blood, taken before the fourth cycle of nivolumab. The gene calls are TRBV6-1 and TRBJ2-1; 7 bases are a match to TRBD1. CDR3 DNA sequence: TGTGCCAGCCGGACAGGCTCCTACAATGAGCAGTTCTTC. It codes for CASRTGSYNEQFF.